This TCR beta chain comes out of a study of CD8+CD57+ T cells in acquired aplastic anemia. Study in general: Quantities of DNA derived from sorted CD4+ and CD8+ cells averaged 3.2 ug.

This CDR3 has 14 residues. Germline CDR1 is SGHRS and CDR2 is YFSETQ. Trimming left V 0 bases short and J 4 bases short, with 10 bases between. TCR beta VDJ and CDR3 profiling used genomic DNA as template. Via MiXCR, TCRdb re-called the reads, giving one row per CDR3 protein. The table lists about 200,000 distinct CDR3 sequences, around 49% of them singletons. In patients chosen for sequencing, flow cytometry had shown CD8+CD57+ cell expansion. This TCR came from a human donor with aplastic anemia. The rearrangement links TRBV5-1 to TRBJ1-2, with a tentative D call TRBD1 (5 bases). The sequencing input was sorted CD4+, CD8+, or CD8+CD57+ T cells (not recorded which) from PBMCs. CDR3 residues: CASSLAGNTYGYTF. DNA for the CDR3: TGCGCCAGCAGCTTGGCAGGGAACACCTATGGCTACACCTTC.